A selection of T cell receptor beta chains follows, all from one sample in a study of Ad26.COV2.S vaccination and SARS-CoV-2 variants. The method was immunoSEQ multiplex PCR; TCRdb's version includes in-frame clones alone and lacks a portion of them. Of about 500,000 clones listed, 70% to 90% are singletons. The source was peripheral blood, collected in a trial of Ad26.COV2.S vaccine versus placebo. These receptors all stem from a person between 18 and 60 years old who received the Ad26.COV2.S COVID-19 vaccine or a placebo. Both conserved end residues are part of each CDR3.

>TRBV27
CASSPAGRSNQPQHF
>TRBV10-3
CATSGLANYNEQFF
>TRBV5-1
CASSLLGTGERGYTF
>TRBV30
CAWRGDTTSYEQYF
>TRBV19
CASSIYRAEKLFF
>TRBV28
CASTETGRGSTEAFF
>TRBV14
CASSRGQVYGYTF
>TRBV19
CASSIGGRGEQYF
>TRBV2
CASSGNDLGGDTQYF
>TRBV25-1
CASSEARGTGSHEQYF
>TRBV5-5
CASSFLLENGYTF
>TRBV11-2
CASSLKGGRLPSSYNEQFF
>TRBV28
CASSLSGRNYEQYF
>TRBV18
CASSPGGVRPQHF
>TRBV12-2
CASRLGLWKGSNQPQHF
>TRBV6-5
CATNTALEPYEQYF
>TRBV30
CAWRRGEKLFF
>TRBV7-8
CASSKRDRRASPNEQFF
>TRBV30
CAWDRGWTDTQYF
>TRBV25-1
CASSEPPGREDDTQYF
>TRBV7-6
CASSFSGRVSSEQFF
>TRBV19
CASSDSGGRQPQHF
>TRBV7-9
CASSLAGGHSPLHF
>TRBV5-8
CASSLVQGGTYNEQFF
>TRBV7-9
CASTYAGGLNTEAFF
>TRBV11-3
CASSLGSAEAFF
>TRBV29-1
CSVRGLGHPGTF
>TRBV9
CASSVGLGTGYETQYF
>TRBV7-9
CATVNPGLTPDTQYF